This is a list of T cell receptor beta chains from one sample in a study of cytomegalovirus exposure and HLA in healthy donors. Some clones are missing from TCRdb's copy, which holds only in-frame ones; the method was immunoSEQ multiplex PCR. The sample records about 150,000 clones, 65% to 75% being singletons. Sequencing was performed on PBMCs. The source is a man aged 18 to 30 in good health and CMV-seronegative. CDR3s include the opening cysteine and the closing phenylalanine or tryptophan. Each record gives: V gene, J gene, clone size, D gene, CDR3 DNA, CDR3 protein. D genes are given only for firm matches. A row's size may be missing; if present it is once, few, many or a size class.

>TRBV6-6|TRBJ1-2|.|.
TGTGCCAGCAGTTACTCTGAAGGGGTCGGCTACACCTTC
CASSYSEGVGYTF
>TRBV5-5|TRBJ2-7|.|TRBD1
TGTGCCAGCAGCGGGGCGACAGGGAACTACGAGCAGTACTTC
CASSGATGNYEQYF
>TRBV5-1|TRBJ2-5|.|TRBD1
TGCGCCAGCCGTCCCGGGACAGGGGAAGAGACCCAGTACTTC
CASRPGTGEETQYF
>TRBV6-1|TRBJ1-5|.|.
TGTGCCAGCAGTGCCCAGGCTTATAGCAATCAGCCCCAGCATTTT
CASSAQAYSNQPQHF
>TRBV27|TRBJ1-2|.|.
TGTGCCAGCAGTTCCACCTCGACAGGCATCTATGGCTACACCTTC
CASSSTSTGIYGYTF
>TRBV7-2|TRBJ2-5|.|TRBD1
TGTGCCAGCAGCGTGGGGGACAGGGAGAAGACCCAGTACTTC
CASSVGDREKTQYF
>TRBV7-9|TRBJ1-1|few|.
TGTGCCAGCAGCTTACAGGACACTGAAGCTTTCTTT
CASSLQDTEAFF
>TRBV6-5|TRBJ1-6|.|.
TGTGCCAGCAGTTACTACGGTAATTCACCCCTCCACTTT
CASSYYGNSPLHF
>TRBV10-3|TRBJ1-1|.|.
TGTGCCATCAGTGCCGAGGGGGCTGAAGCTTTCTTT
CAISAEGAEAFF
>TRBV19|TRBJ1-1|.|TRBD1
TGTGCCAGTAGTCCTGGGGACAGGGGAAGTCTTTTTTTGAACACTGAAGCTTTCTTT
CASSPGDRGSLFLNTEAFF
>TRBV6-5|TRBJ1-1|.|.
TGTGCCAGCAGGGTCCGGGGGGCGCCTGAAGCTTTCTTT
CASRVRGAPEAFF
>TRBV7-8|TRBJ1-2|few|.
TGTGCCAGCAGGGGTGCAGGGCCCTATGGCTACACCTTC
CASRGAGPYGYTF
>TRBV6-5|TRBJ2-7|.|TRBD2
TGTGCCAGCAAGAGCGGGGCAAGCTCCTACGAGCAGTACTTC
CASKSGASSYEQYF
>TRBV5-6|TRBJ1-6|.|.
TGTGCCAGCAGCCTCGGGACACCGTACCTCTCCTATAATTCACCCCTCCACTTT
CASSLGTPYLSYNSPLHF
>TRBV30|TRBJ2-1|.|TRBD2
TGTGCCTACCGAACGACTAGCGGGGTTCGATCCTACAATGAGCAGTTCTTC
CAYRTTSGVRSYNEQFF
>TRBV9|TRBJ1-4|.|.
TGTGCCAGCAGCTTCCAGGGCCCAACTAATGAAAAACTGTTTTTT
CASSFQGPTNEKLFF
>TRBV2|TRBJ1-1|.|.
TGTGCCAGCAGTACCGGTTCAGGCACTGAAGCTTTCTTT
CASSTGSGTEAFF
>TRBV7-9|TRBJ2-1|.|.
TGTGCCAGCAGCTTAAATGGACTACCCTACAATGAGCAGTTCTTC
CASSLNGLPYNEQFF
>TRBV10-3|TRBJ2-7|.|TRBD2
TGTGCCATCAGTGCCGGGGGGTCAGGTGAGCAGTACTTC
CAISAGGSGEQYF
>TRBV2|TRBJ1-6|few|.
TGTGCCAGCAGGACGGGGGGCCCCTATAATTCACCCCTCCACTTT
CASRTGGPYNSPLHF
>TRBV6-5|TRBJ2-5|.|TRBD1
TGTGCCAGCAGTTACGGACAGGGGGGCGTAGAGACCCAGTACTTC
CASSYGQGGVETQYF
>TRBV9|TRBJ2-3|.|TRBD2
TGTGCCAGCAGCGTACTAGCGGGGGTGGTAGATACGCAGTATTTT
CASSVLAGVVDTQYF
>TRBV7-9|TRBJ2-1|.|.
TGTGCCAGCAGCTTCCCGGGAAGGGGGGCGGGGGTGGGAAATGAGCAGTTCTTC
CASSFPGRGAGVGNEQFF
>TRBV5-1|TRBJ1-1|few|.
TGCGCCAGCAGCCATCAGGGAACTGAAGCTTTCTTT
CASSHQGTEAFF
>TRBV5-6|TRBJ2-7|.|.
TGTGCCAGCTCTTCCCGGGCAGGGGTGGGTTACGAGCAGTACTTC
CASSSRAGVGYEQYF
>TRBV6-4|TRBJ2-3|few|TRBD1
TGTGCCAGCAGTGAGGGGACAGGGGGCTCAGATACGCAGTATTTT
CASSEGTGGSDTQYF
>TRBV7-7|TRBJ1-2|few|.
TGTGCCAGCAGCTCGGGCGGGTCACCCGTCCTTTACTATGGCTACACCTTC
CASSSGGSPVLYYGYTF
>TRBV4-2|TRBJ2-1|once|TRBD2
TGTGCCAGCAGCCAAGAACTTTCTTCGCGGGGGGGCCAGAAAGAGCAGTTCTTC
CASSQELSSRGGQKEQFF
>TRBV28|TRBJ1-2|.|.
TGTGCCAGCAGTTTAAGCTTTGGAGGGAAAGGCTACACCTTC
CASSLSFGGKGYTF
>TRBV18|TRBJ1-2|.|.
TGTGCCAGCTCACCACGGCAGGGGAACTATGGCTACACCTTC
CASSPRQGNYGYTF
>TRBV19|TRBJ2-1|.|TRBD2
TGTGCCAGTAGTATATTAATGAGGGTAGCGGGGAGCAATGAGCAGTTCTTC
CASSILMRVAGSNEQFF
>TRBV5-5|TRBJ2-1|.|.
TGTGCCAGCAGCTTGGAGTCTCTAGCACTGGGCAATGAGCAGTTCTTC
CASSLESLALGNEQFF
>TRBV6-6|TRBJ1-4|.|.
TGTGCCAGCAGTTACTTTGGGCCGGTGGGTGAAAAACTGTTTTTT
CASSYFGPVGEKLFF
>TRBV19|TRBJ1-5|.|.
TGTGCCAGTAGGGGGCACGAGGCTCGCAATCAGCCCCAGCATTTT
CASRGHEARNQPQHF
>TRBV18|TRBJ2-7|.|.
TGTGCCAGCTCACCCCCAACATCAAGAGGCGAGCAGTACTTC
CASSPPTSRGEQYF
>TRBV6-6|TRBJ1-2|.|TRBD1
TGTGCCAGCAGTTTTTTTAGGACAGGGTCTCGGGATGGCTACACCTTC
CASSFFRTGSRDGYTF
>TRBV11-2|TRBJ1-1|.|TRBD1
TGTGCCAGCAGCGACTTTGACAGGGGGTTGGCCGCTTTCTTT
CASSDFDRGLAAFF
>TRBV7-2|TRBJ2-6|.|.
TGTGCCAGCAGCACGAGGAGCTCTGGGGCCAACGTCCTGACTTTC
CASSTRSSGANVLTF
>TRBV5-6|TRBJ1-2|few|TRBD1
TGTGCCAGCAGCATGCCAGGGGGCCGGGACTATGGCTACACCTTC
CASSMPGGRDYGYTF